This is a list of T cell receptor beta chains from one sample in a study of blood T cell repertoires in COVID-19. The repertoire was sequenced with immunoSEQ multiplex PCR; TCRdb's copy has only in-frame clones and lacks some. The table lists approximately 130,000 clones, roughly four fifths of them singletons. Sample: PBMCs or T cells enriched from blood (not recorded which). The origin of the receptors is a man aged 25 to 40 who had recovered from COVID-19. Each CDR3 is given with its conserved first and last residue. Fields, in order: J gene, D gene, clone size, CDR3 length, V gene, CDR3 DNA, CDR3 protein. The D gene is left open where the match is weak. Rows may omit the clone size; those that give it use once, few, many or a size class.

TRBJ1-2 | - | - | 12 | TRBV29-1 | TGCAGCGTCGCGACAGGTTCTCAAGGCTACACCTTC | CSVATGSQGYTF
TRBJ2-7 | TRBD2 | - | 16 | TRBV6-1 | TGTGCCAGCAGTGAATGGAGGGGAGGGAGGGGCGACGAGCAGTACTTC | CASSEWRGGRGDEQYF
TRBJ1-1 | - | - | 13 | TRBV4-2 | TGTGCCAGCAGCCAAGCTCGAGTCACTGAAGCTTTCTTT | CASSQARVTEAFF
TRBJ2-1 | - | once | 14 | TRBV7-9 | TGTGCCAGCACAGACAGCTCTAAGTACAATGAGCAGTTCTTC | CASTDSSKYNEQFF
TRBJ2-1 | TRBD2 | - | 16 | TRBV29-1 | TGCAGCGTTGGTGGCGGGAGAGCTAGAACTGGCAATGAGCAGTTCTTC | CSVGGGRARTGNEQFF
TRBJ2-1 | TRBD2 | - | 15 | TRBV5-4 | TGTGCCAGCAGCTTGGATGCGGGAGTAAGCATGGGGCAGTTCTTC | CASSLDAGVSMGQFF
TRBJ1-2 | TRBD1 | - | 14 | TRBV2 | TGTGCCAGCAGTGCGTTGGGGGACAGGGTAATAAACACCTTC | CASSALGDRVINTF
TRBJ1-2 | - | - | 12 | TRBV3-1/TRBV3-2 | TGTGCCAGCAGCCAAGGGAGGAATGGCTACACCTTC | CASSQGRNGYTF
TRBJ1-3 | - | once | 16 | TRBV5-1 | TGCGCCAGCAGCCCGGAAGGGGGATTACCTGGAAACACCATATATTTT | CASSPEGGLPGNTIYF
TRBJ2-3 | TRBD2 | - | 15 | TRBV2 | TGTGCCAGCAGTGAAGCTCTAGCGGGGGGCGATACGCAGTATTTT | CASSEALAGGDTQYF
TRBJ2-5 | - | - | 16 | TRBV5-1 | TGCGCCAGCAGCTTGGGTGGCAGGGGAATCCAAGAGACCCAGTACTTC | CASSLGGRGIQETQYF
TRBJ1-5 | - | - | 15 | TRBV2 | TGTGCCAGCAGTGAAAGCGGGTATAGCAATCAGCCCCAGCATTTT | CASSESGYSNQPQHF
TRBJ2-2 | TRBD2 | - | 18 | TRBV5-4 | TGTGCCAGCAGCTTGGGCGGGAGGGCCATATCGAACACCGGGGAGCTGTTTTTT | CASSLGGRAISNTGELFF
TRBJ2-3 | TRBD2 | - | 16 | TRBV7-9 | TGTGCCAGCAGCTCATATAGCGGGCTTGGCACAGATACGCAGTATTTT | CASSSYSGLGTDTQYF
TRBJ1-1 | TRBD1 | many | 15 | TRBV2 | TGTGCCAGCAGTCCCTGGGACAGGGGGAACACTGAAGCTTTCTTT | CASSPWDRGNTEAFF
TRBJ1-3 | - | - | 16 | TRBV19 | TGTGCCAGTAGTATCAGGACAGCTATCTCTGGAAACACCATATATTTT | CASSIRTAISGNTIYF
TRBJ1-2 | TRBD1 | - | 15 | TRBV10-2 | TGCGCCAGCAGTGATTTGGGTCAGGGGGGAAAGCGCTACACCTTC | CASSDLGQGGKRYTF
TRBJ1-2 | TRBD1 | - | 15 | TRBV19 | TGTGCCAGTAACGCCCGGACAGGAACTACCTATGGCTACACCTTC | CASNARTGTTYGYTF
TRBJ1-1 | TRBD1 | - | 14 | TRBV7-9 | TGTGCCAGCAGCTTTCCCCAGGGGGCGGCTGAAGCTTTCTTT | CASSFPQGAAEAFF
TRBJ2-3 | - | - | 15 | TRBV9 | TGTGCCAGCAGCGATGGGTGGCGGTACACAGATACGCAGTATTTT | CASSDGWRYTDTQYF
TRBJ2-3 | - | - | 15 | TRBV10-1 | TGCGCCAGCAGCGAGTCATCTCGTTCTAGTGATACGCAGTATTTT | CASSESSRSSDTQYF